The entry that follows covers one TCR beta chain sequence. No antigen is known for it. Between the trimmed V and J ends, which lost 1 base and 6 bases, there was a span of 12 bases. Germline loops: CDR1 SGHNT, CDR2 YENEEA. The CDR3 is 15 amino acids. Blood sampling was done at baseline, cycle 4 day 1, and cycle 7 day 1. Using immunoSEQ multiplex PCR, the repertoire was profiled, and TCRdb retains in-frame clones only, with some absent. The sample holds about 89,000 clones, about 88% seen once. The sample is drawn from a study of OX40 agonist ivuxolimab in advanced cancers. Study summary: Patients were infused with ivuxolimab every 2 weeks at 0.01 to 10 mg/kg.

The study's findings and limits: At 0.1 to 3.0 mg/kg, CD4+ and CD8+ blood T cells expanded clonally by week 6. Some patients without response likewise showed low normalized clonal expansion.

Material: CD4+ or CD8+ T cells sorted from blood, obtained in a trial of the OX40 agonist ivuxolimab. The origin of this receptor is an adult with an advanced solid tumor such as melanoma, head and neck, liver or kidney cancer. The rearrangement links TRBV11-3 to TRBJ2-2; D may match TRBD1 or TRBD2 (5 bases each). The CDR3 spells CASSLGGSAPGELFF. DNA of the CDR3: TGTGCCAGCAGCTTAGGGGGGAGCGCGCCCGGGGAGCTGTTTTTT.